Listed here are 10 T cell receptor beta chains from one sample, sequenced in a study of T cell repertoires in cytomegalovirus infection (dated by TCRdb to about 2019). Sequencing was performed on an Illumina HiSeq 1500. TCRdb reprocessed the public reads (quality trimming at Q25 with fastp, clone calling with MiXCR) and kept in-frame beta chains. All rows with the same CDR3 protein become a single entry with the most common DNA and genes. For this sample the table gives about 770,000 distinct CDR3 sequences, of which just under 30% were detected only once. The biggest ten clones account for around 13% of the sample. No antigen has been identified for these receptors. The sample's treatment or condition label, decoded: in vitro stimulation with specific CMV peptide epitopes to enrich CMV-specific T cells. Sequenced here: cultured CD8+ T cells from PBMCs, sampled from culture after CMV antigen stimulation. These receptors originate from a human donor in good health (CMV status not recorded). Some clones in this sample may be carry-over from other donors' samples.

There are many counts of this clonotype. The rearrangement links TRBV7-6 to TRBJ2-3, with 8 positions matching TRBD2. The CDR3 loop spans 14 amino acids. Germline V gives CDR1 SGHVS, CDR2 FNYEAQ. Unmatched junction bases numbered 6, after V lost 7 bases and J lost 3 bases. CDR3 in amino acids: CASTPGGVTDTQYF. The CDR3 region has the DNA TGTGCCAGCACGCCGGGGGGGGTGACAGATACGCAGTATTTT. Looking up the rest from reference TRBV7-6 and TRBJ2-3 gives the full variable domain: GAGVSQSPRYKVTKRGQDVALRCDPISGHVSLYWYRQALGQGPEFLTYFNYEAQQDKSGLPNDRFSAERPEGSISTLTIQRTEQRDSAMYRCASTPGGVTDTQYFGPGTRLTVL.

V is TRBV7-3 and J is TRBJ1-2; 8 bases fit TRBD1. Unmatched junction bases numbered 4, after V lost 0 bases and J lost 10 bases. The CDR3 has 13 residues. Germline values: CDR1 SGHTA, CDR2 FQGTGA. CDR3 DNA: TGTGCCAGCAGCTTAACAGGCAGGGGGCTCTACACCTTC. Protein sequence: CASSLTGRGLYTF.

The CDR3 DNA sequence: TGTGCCAGCAGCTTGACCATGGATACGCAGTATTTT. It translates to CASSLTMDTQYF. This rearrangement joins TRBV7-8 to TRBJ2-3; D is ambiguous. Germline V lookup: CDR1 SGHVS, CDR2 FQNEAQ. CDR3 length equals 12 residues. With 3 bases removed from V and 6 bases from J, the gap between germline ends came to 7 bases.

The V and J genes are TRBV28 and TRBJ2-2; D is ambiguous. The CDR3 runs 16 residues. The V gene lost 6 bases and the J gene lost 0 bases, with 14 bases spanning the gap. The germline CDR1 and CDR2 sequences are MDHEN and SYDVKM. CDR3 nucleotides: TGTGCCAGCAGCCCACAGACTGTCGCGAACACCGGGGAGCTGTTTTTT. Translating gives CASSPQTVANTGELFF.

The chain couples TRBV4-1 to TRBJ1-2; no clear D. This CDR3 comprises 11 residues. V was trimmed by 6 bases and J by 8 bases, leaving 10 bases between them. Germline CDR1 is MGHRA and CDR2 is YSYEKL. CDR3 loop: CASSATGGYTF. CDR3 bases: TGCGCCAGCAGTGCGACGGGAGGCTACACCTTC.

V gene TRBV7-9 combines with J gene TRBJ1-3; 9 bases line up with TRBD1. V lost 5 bases, J lost 3 bases, and 8 bases stayed unmatched. CDR1 is SEHNR, CDR2 FQNEAQ, per germline (reference sequence). The CDR3 runs 16 residues. Written as DNA, the CDR3 is TGTGCCAGCAGCCCATCGGGACAGGGTTATGGAAACACCATATATTTT. It yields the protein CASSPSGQGYGNTIYF.

This clonotype has only a few counts. The J gene is TRBJ1-1, the V gene TRBV6-1; 8 bases line up with TRBD1. V shed 7 bases and J 6 bases; nucleotides not matched to a gene: 10. Germline assignment: CDR1 MNHNS and CDR2 SASEGT. The CDR3 runs 14 residues. As DNA, the CDR3 is TGTGCCAGCACCGAGGACAGGGATAGCGCTGAAGCTTTCTTT. Translating gives CASTEDRDSAEAFF.

Only a few counts were recorded for this clonotype. The V and J genes are TRBV27 and TRBJ2-1; 11 nucleotides align to TRBD2. The CDR3 is made up of 14 amino acids. The germline CDR1 and CDR2 sequences are MNHEY and SMNVEV (reference sequence). V lost 5 bases and J lost 5; bases outside the gene matches: 2. The chain's CDR3 is CASSDSGGDNEQFF. The CDR3 DNA reads as TGTGCCAGCAGTGATAGCGGGGGGGACAATGAGCAGTTCTTC.

This clonotype has more than one count but fewer than ten. The gene calls are TRBV5-4 and TRBJ2-1; TRBD1 or TRBD2 may be the D gene (5 bases each). The V end lost 4 bases, the J end lost 6 bases, and 14 bases lay between the germline ends. This CDR3 comprises 14 residues. The germline gives CDR1 SGHNT, CDR2 YYREEE (reference sequence). The CDR3: CASSPPGTGNEQFF. The CDR3 DNA reads TGTGCCAGCAGCCCCCCGGGGACGGGCAATGAGCAGTTCTTC.

This clonotype was observed a few times. The chain is built from TRBV2 and TRBJ2-2, with TRBD2 as a possible D gene (6 bases). This CDR3 has 15 amino acids. V gave up 6 bases and J gave up 6 bases, with 17 bases separating them. CDR1 and CDR2 (germline): SNHLY, FYNNEI. This chain's CDR3 is CASRRVASASGELFF. Written as DNA, the CDR3 is TGTGCCAGCAGAAGGGTGGCTAGCGCGTCCGGGGAGCTGTTTTTT.